The rows below give T cell receptor beta chains drawn from one sample of a study of T cells expressing NK-cell markers. TCRdb reprocessed the 5' RACE reads and stores each CDR3 protein as one record, lacking DNA. The sample includes about 450,000 distinct CDR3 sequences. The sample taken for sequencing was blood T cells: a sorted CD56 or NKG2C T cell subset, CD4+ or CD8+ T cells, or bulk PBMC T cells (not recorded which). The receptors come from a woman between 18 and 75 years old in good health. CDR3s include the opening cysteine and the closing phenylalanine or tryptophan. Each record gives: V gene, J gene, CDR3 protein.

>TRBV7-3|TRBJ1-1
CASSSDVNTEAFF
>TRBV6-5|TRBJ1-6
CASSLDSPVNSPLHF
>TRBV11-1|TRBJ2-5
CASSSRSGLARETQYF
>TRBV7-9|TRBJ2-2
CASSLAGITGELFF
>TRBV5-1|TRBJ2-2
CASSLPQLTGNTGELFF
>TRBV20-1|TRBJ1-6
CSAPDWEGAWPF
>TRBV5-6|TRBJ1-6
CASSLEAGGSPLHF
>TRBV18|TRBJ2-5
CASSPLGQVGQETQYF
>TRBV5-1|TRBJ2-3
CASSLGTKGPGTDTQYF
>TRBV12-3/TRBV12-4|TRBJ2-1
CASSLDGPGREQFF
>TRBV14|TRBJ2-1
CASSQEGPDINLWDEQFF
>TRBV2|TRBJ2-1
CASSEVKNNEQFF
>TRBV20-1|TRBJ2-5
CSAPTGTSQETQYF
>TRBV5-1|TRBJ1-3
CASSPGSPGESSGNTIYF
>TRBV2|TRBJ1-1
CASTTRSDTEAFF
>TRBV7-2|TRBJ2-3
CASSLVPSGGARDTQYF
>TRBV5-1|TRBJ2-7
CASSKTTSGSGYEQYF
>TRBV20-1|TRBJ2-7
CSALGTSGRSSYEQYF
>TRBV7-6|TRBJ2-7
CASSELRGNYEQYF
>TRBV9|TRBJ1-1
CASSGWGPNTEAFF
>TRBV7-9|TRBJ2-7
CASSLVASGYEQYF
>TRBV7-2|TRBJ2-3
CASSLASRVSTDTQYF
>TRBV29-1|TRBJ1-1
CSVGQTNTEAFF
>TRBV7-6|TRBJ1-4
CASSLTASAGNEKLFF
>TRBV7-3|TRBJ2-1
CASSADGSYNEQFF
>TRBV18|TRBJ2-5
CASSLDHLTLQETQYF
>TRBV3-1|TRBJ2-1
CASSEGLAGGRNEQFF
>TRBV6-1|TRBJ1-1
CASRAGSEAFF
>TRBV4-3|TRBJ2-1
CASSQEGGWTYNEQFF
>TRBV4-3|TRBJ1-2
CASSQAQGTGIFGYTF
>TRBV2|TRBJ2-3
CASTKENTDTQYF
>TRBV3-1|TRBJ2-3
CASSQEVGLANTDTQYF
>TRBV28|TRBJ2-3
CASSFGSLEDTQYF
>TRBV7-3|TRBJ2-3
CASSLEATWDTQYF
>TRBV25-1|TRBJ1-2
CASSEFAGLNYGYTF
>TRBV10-3|TRBJ2-7
CAISGTGLAGEYEQYF
>TRBV5-4|TRBJ2-4
CASSTGDRGDKNIQYF
>TRBV6-4|TRBJ2-3
CASSDLAGGPTDTQYF
>TRBV15|TRBJ2-7
CATRGQGNEQYF
>TRBV20-1|TRBJ1-5
CSASQTGYSNQPQHF
>TRBV19|TRBJ2-3
CASRSRVTDTQYF
>TRBV11-2|TRBJ2-3
CASSWGTGGPNTDTQYF